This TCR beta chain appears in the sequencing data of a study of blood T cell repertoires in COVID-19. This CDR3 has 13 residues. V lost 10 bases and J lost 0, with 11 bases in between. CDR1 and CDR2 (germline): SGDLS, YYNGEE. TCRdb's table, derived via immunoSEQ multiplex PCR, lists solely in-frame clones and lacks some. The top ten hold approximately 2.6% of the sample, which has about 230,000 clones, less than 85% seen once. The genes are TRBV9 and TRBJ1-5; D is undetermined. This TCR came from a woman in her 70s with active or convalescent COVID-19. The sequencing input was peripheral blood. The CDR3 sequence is CAHTDDSNQPQHF. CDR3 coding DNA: TGTGCCCACACCGATGATAGCAATCAGCCCCAGCATTTT.